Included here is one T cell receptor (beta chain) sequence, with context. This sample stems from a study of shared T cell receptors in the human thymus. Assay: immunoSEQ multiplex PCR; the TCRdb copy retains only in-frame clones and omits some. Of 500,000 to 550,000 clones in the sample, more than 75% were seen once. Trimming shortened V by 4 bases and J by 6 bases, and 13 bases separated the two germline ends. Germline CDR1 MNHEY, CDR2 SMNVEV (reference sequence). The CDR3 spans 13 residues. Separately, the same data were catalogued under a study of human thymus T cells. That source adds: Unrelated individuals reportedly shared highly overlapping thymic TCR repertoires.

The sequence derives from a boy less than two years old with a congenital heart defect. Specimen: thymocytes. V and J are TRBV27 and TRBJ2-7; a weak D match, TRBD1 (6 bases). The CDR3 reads CASSSLGGPEQYF. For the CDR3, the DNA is TGTGCCAGCAGTTCACTAGGGGGTCCCGAGCAGTACTTC.